The 25 T cell receptor beta chains below come from one sample, sequenced in a study of blood T cells in healthy people across ages. A second PCR, run for about 6 to 11 cycles, used a sample-barcoded 5' primer plus a J-beta primer mix. MiXCR, run by TCRdb on the 5' RACE reads, gives a single entry per CDR3 protein. Of around 940,000 distinct CDR3 sequences in the sample, roughly 51% were seen once. The sample comprised blood. The receptors stem from a woman aged 60-75 years in good health.

On this clonotype itself: A junction boundary mismatches the germline segment, possibly from a read error. The V and J genes are TRBV4-3 and TRBJ2-4, with 7 positions matching TRBD2. The CDR3 loop spans 18 amino acids. Germline CDR1 reads LGHNA; CDR2 reads YSLEER. CDR3 in amino acids: CAGSQVFSGLLAKNIQYF. The CDR3 DNA is TGCGCCGGCAGCCAAGTATTTAGCGGGCTCCTAGCCAAAAACATTCAGTACTTC.

The DNA of the CDR3 is TGTGCCAGCAGCGGGAGACAGGGGGCCAACGAGCAGTACTTC. Protein product: CASSGRQGANEQYF. The V gene is TRBV2, the J gene TRBJ2-4; TRBD1 agrees at 10 bases. The end of the DNA fits TRBJ2-7 better, so the J call may be wrong. This CDR3 spans 14 amino acids. Germline assignment: CDR1 SNHLY and CDR2 FYNNEI.

J is TRBJ2-3 and V is TRBV3-1, with 9 bases that match TRBD1. With 1 base clipped from V and 0 bases from J, the junction kept 5 bases outside the gene matches. The CDR3 covers 17 residues. Germline assignment: CDR1 LGHDT and CDR2 YNNKEL (reference sequence). The CDR3 is CASSQGDRVGSTDTQYF. The CDR3, as DNA: TGTGCCAGCAGCCAAGGGGACAGGGTGGGGAGCACAGATACGCAGTATTTT.

This chain uses TRBV27 with TRBJ2-3, with 10 bases lining up with TRBD1. The germline V gene encodes CDR1 MNHEY and CDR2 SMNVEV (reference sequence). CDR3 length equals 17 residues. Trimming removed 2 bases from V and 4 bases from J; junction bases left unmatched: 9. The CDR3 DNA reads as TGTGCCAGCAGTTTAGACACCGGGACAGGGGACTCAGATACGCAGTATTTT. Amino acid sequence: CASSLDTGTGDSDTQYF.

This clonotype was picked up a small number of times. The chain links TRBV12-3 or TRBV12-4 to TRBJ2-5; no firm D call. With 2 bases removed from V and 1 base from J, the gap between germline ends came to 11 bases. The CDR3 totals 15 residues. CDR3 nucleotide sequence: TGTGCCAGCAGTTTAACCCTGTCCCGCCAAGAGACCCAGTACTTC. Its translation: CASSLTLSRQETQYF.

The chain recombines TRBV5-1 with TRBJ2-1; D possibly corresponds to TRBD1 (6 bases). V dropped 5 bases and J dropped 0 bases, with 9 bases sitting between them. The CDR3 contains 14 residues. Looked up from germline, CDR1 is SGHRS and CDR2 is YFSETQ. Here the CDR3 DNA reads TGCGCCAGCAGGCTGGACAGCTCCTACAATGAGCAGTTCTTC. It is translated as CASRLDSSYNEQFF. Full variable domain (rest looked up from reference TRBV5-1 and TRBJ2-1): KAGVTQTPRYLIKTRGQQVTLSCSPISGHRSVSWYQQTPGQGLQFLFEYFSETQRNKGNFPGRFSGRQFSNSRSEMNVSTLELGDSALYLCASRLDSSYNEQFFGPGTRLTVL.

This clonotype was recorded at least ten times. V is TRBV12-3 or TRBV12-4 and J is TRBJ2-5; D unclear. The V end lost 7 bases, the J end lost 2 bases, and 14 bases lay between the germline ends. CDR3 length: 14 residues. The CDR3 DNA follows: TGTGCCAGCATGAAGGTGATGTCGCAAGAGACCCAGTACTTC. Protein sequence: CASMKVMSQETQYF.

The chain couples TRBV7-2 to TRBJ2-5; 12 nucleotides agree with TRBD1. CDR3 length: 16 amino acids. Germline V gene sequence: CDR1 SGHTA, CDR2 FQGNSA. V was clipped by 5 bases and J by 11 bases; unmatched bases: 15. CDR3 loop: CASSLSRDRGLNEQYF. CDR3 sequence (DNA): TGTGCCAGCAGCCTCAGTAGGGACAGGGGGCTCAATGAGCAGTACTTC.

The J gene is TRBJ2-1, the V gene TRBV20-1; 11 bases agree with TRBD2. Germline CDR1 reads DFQATT; CDR2 reads SNEGSKA (reference sequence). Germline trimming cut 6 bases from V and 8 bases from J; bases unmatched to any gene: 12. The CDR3 contains 15 residues. In nucleotides, the CDR3 is TGCAGTGCAACCCGAACTAGCGGGAGTTCGGATGAGCAGTTCTTC. As protein: CSATRTSGSSDEQFF.

The V gene is TRBV29-1, the J gene TRBJ2-3; D remains ambiguous. Germline-derived CDR1 and CDR2 are SQVTM and ANQGSEA. V was pared by 6 bases and J by 4 bases, with 8 bases between. The CDR3 is 11 residues long. CDR3 in DNA: TGCAGCGTCGGTGTCGCAGATACGCAGTATTTT. Its translation is CSVGVADTQYF.

The chain recombines TRBV4-1 with TRBJ2-3; D is ambiguous. V was trimmed by 0 bases and J by 4 bases, leaving 17 bases between them. This CDR3 region has 17 residues. Germline V gene data show CDR1 as MGHRA and CDR2 as YSYEKL. The CDR3: CASSQDRASSVSDTQYF. The CDR3 coding sequence is TGCGCCAGCAGCCAAGATCGGGCTAGTAGTGTCTCAGATACGCAGTATTTT.

The gene calls are TRBV12-3 or TRBV12-4 and TRBJ2-5, with 10 bases identical to TRBD2. V was pared by 3 bases and J by 11 bases, with 21 bases of the junction left unmatched. The CDR3 is 18 residues long. DNA of the CDR3: TGTGCCAGCAGTTTTAGAACTAGCGGGACCCGCTCCTACAATGAGCAGTACTTC. As protein: CASSFRTSGTRSYNEQYF.

The chain uses TRBV7-2 and TRBJ1-4; TRBD1 might be the D (5 bases). Germline V gene lookup returns CDR1 SGHTA and CDR2 FQGNSA. The CDR3 sequence is 15 residues long. V gave up 7 bases and J gave up 5 bases, with 17 bases separating them. In nucleotides, the CDR3 is TGTGCCAGCACCAAGGGGCCAGGGCTAAATGAAAAACTGTTTTTT. Its translation is CASTKGPGLNEKLFF.

This clonotype showed up just a few times. This rearrangement joins TRBV29-1 to TRBJ2-3, with 9 positions matching TRBD1. CDR3 size: 13 residues. The ends lost 6 bases at V and 4 bases at J; junction bases unmatched: 5. The germline gives CDR1 SQVTM, CDR2 ANQGSEA. The CDR3 reads CSVGTGRADTQYF. CDR3 nucleotide sequence: TGCAGCGTCGGGACAGGGAGGGCAGATACGCAGTATTTT.

The chain carries TRBV3-1 and TRBJ2-1, with D possibly matching TRBD2 (5 bases). The germline V gene has CDR1 LGHDT and CDR2 YNNKEL (reference sequence). V was clipped by 2 bases and J by 6 bases, with 11 bases between them. This CDR3 has 14 residues. CDR3 sequence (DNA): TGTGCCAGCAGCCAAAGTCTAGCTTCCAATGAGCAGTTCTTC. Its translation is CASSQSLASNEQFF.

This clonotype was recorded only once. V gene TRBV12-3 or TRBV12-4 combines with J gene TRBJ2-5; D possibly corresponds to TRBD2 (5 bases). The V gene lost 6 bases and the J gene lost 5 bases, with 16 bases spanning the gap. The CDR3 is 14 residues long. The chain's CDR3 is CASRRTPPTETQYF. In nucleotides, the CDR3 is TGTGCCAGCAGAAGGACTCCACCTACGGAGACCCAGTACTTC.

This clonotype was seen more than once but under ten times. This rearrangement joins TRBV2 to TRBJ2-1, with 12 nucleotides matching TRBD2. Germline values: CDR1 SNHLY, CDR2 FYNNEI. V trimming: 7 bases; J trimming: 5 bases; junction bases outside the gene matches: 9. The CDR3 contains 16 residues. The CDR3 sequence: CASNAVGLAGNNEQFF. The DNA of the CDR3 is TGTGCCAGCAACGCCGTAGGACTAGCGGGAAACAATGAGCAGTTCTTC. The whole variable domain, filled in from reference TRBV2 and TRBJ2-1, reads EPEVTQTPSHQVTQMGQEVILRCVPISNHLYFYWYRQILGQKVEFLVSFYNNEISEKSEIFDDQFSVERPDGSNFTLKIRSTKLEDSAMYFCASNAVGLAGNNEQFFGPGTRLTVL.

The rearrangement uses TRBV20-1 and TRBJ2-5, with a weak D call TRBD1 (5 bases). This CDR3 is built from 13 residues. Per germline, CDR1 DFQATT and CDR2 SNEGSKA (reference sequence). V lost 3 bases and J 11 bases, leaving 19 bases between the germline ends. CDR3 residues: CSARQGSTNEQYF. In nucleotides, the CDR3 is TGCAGTGCTAGGCAGGGAAGCACCAATGAGCAGTACTTC.

This clonotype turned up a few times. J is TRBJ1-1 and V is TRBV7-9; D is possibly TRBD1 (6 bases). Trimming took off 5 bases at V and 8 bases at J, with 18 bases between the two ends. CDR1 is SEHNR, CDR2 FQNEAQ, per germline (reference sequence). The CDR3 consists of 14 residues. This CDR3 reads CASSHSGALIEAFF. The CDR3 nucleotides read TGTGCCAGCAGCCATTCAGGGGCACTTATAGAAGCTTTCTTT.

This clonotype was detected only a few times. The rearrangement uses TRBV10-3 and TRBJ2-7, with D possibly TRBD1 on 6 matching bases. V was cut by 10 bases and J by 3 bases, with 13 bases left in between. The CDR3 runs to 12 residues. The germline V gene has CDR1 ENHRY and CDR2 SYGVKD. CDR3 sequence reads: CATGVGLYEQYF. CDR3 coding DNA: TGTGCCACAGGGGTGGGTCTCTACGAGCAGTACTTC.

This chain links TRBV5-1 with TRBJ2-5; D not resolved. V lost 2 bases, J lost 3 bases, and 11 bases lay in between. The CDR3 is made up of 14 amino acids. CDR1 is SGHRS and CDR2 is YFSETQ in the germline V gene. CDR3 sequence: CASSFTATKETQYF. CDR3 coding DNA: TGCGCCAGCAGCTTTACAGCTACAAAAGAGACCCAGTACTTC. Full variable domain (missing parts from reference TRBV5-1 and TRBJ2-5): KAGVTQTPRYLIKTRGQQVTLSCSPISGHRSVSWYQQTPGQGLQFLFEYFSETQRNKGNFPGRFSGRQFSNSRSEMNVSTLELGDSALYLCASSFTATKETQYFGPGTRLLVL.

This sequence joins TRBV6-2 or TRBV6-3 and TRBJ2-3; D might be TRBD1 (6 bases). CDR1 is MNHEY and CDR2 is SVGEGT in the germline V gene. CDR3 length: 14 amino acids. V lost 7 bases and J 0 bases, leaving 11 bases between the germline ends. CDR3 amino acids: CASNTGLSTDTQYF. The CDR3 coding sequence is TGTGCCAGCAACACAGGGCTAAGCACAGATACGCAGTATTTT.

The genes are TRBV11-3 and TRBJ2-2; 9 bases fit TRBD2. Germline CDR1 is SGHNT and CDR2 is YENEEA. With 5 bases clipped from V and 7 bases from J, the junction kept 8 bases outside the gene matches. The CDR3 spans 15 residues. The CDR3 is CASSQIAGVDGELFF. CDR3 bases: TGTGCCAGCAGCCAAATAGCGGGAGTTGACGGGGAGCTGTTTTTT.

This clonotype was detected only a few times. The chain recombines TRBV6-4 with TRBJ2-3, with 13 bases fitting TRBD2. After removal of 7 bases from V and 1 base from J, the junction contained 14 bases not matched to a gene. The CDR3 is 19 amino acids. CDR1 and CDR2 from the germline V gene are MRHNA and SNTAGT. CDR3 protein: CASNRGLAGERLGTDTQYF. The CDR3 DNA sequence: TGTGCCAGCAATCGAGGACTAGCGGGAGAGAGGCTCGGCACAGATACGCAGTATTTT.

This clonotype was observed a handful of times. The chain employs TRBV28 and TRBJ1-4, with 8 bases aligning to TRBD1. The CDR3 loop spans 15 amino acids. The V gene end was trimmed by 5 bases and the J gene end by 12 bases; junction bases not matched to a gene: 14. Germline-derived CDR1 and CDR2 are MDHEN and SYDVKM. The CDR3 DNA reads TGTGCCAGCAGTGGACAGGGATTGGGCGAAATGCAACTGTTTTTT. It translates to CASSGQGLGEMQLFF. The full variable domain, with the rest looked up from reference TRBV28 and TRBJ1-4, is DVKVTQSSRYLVKRTGEKVFLECVQDMDHENMFWYRQDPGLGLRLIYFSYDVKMKEKGDIPEGYSVSREKKERFSLILESASTNQTSMYLCASSGQGLGEMQLFFGSGTQLSVL.